This is a list of T cell receptor beta chains from one sample in a study of blood T cell repertoires in COVID-19. Clones were sequenced by immunoSEQ multiplex PCR, and TCRdb holds only the in-frame ones, with some missing. The sample holds some 99,000 clones, 70% to 90% seen once. The material sequenced was peripheral blood. The receptors shown here come from a man in his sixties or seventies with acute or convalescent COVID-19. CDR3s include the opening cysteine and the closing phenylalanine or tryptophan.

j_call	v_call	cdr3_aa
TRBJ2-7	TRBV7-8	CASSLAGGQVADEQYF
TRBJ1-6	TRBV12-5	CASGLTPVGGDNSPLHF
TRBJ1-2	TRBV29-1	CSVEVGQGAKGYTF
TRBJ1-3	TRBV7-9	CASSLAGQVSGNTIYF
TRBJ2-2	TRBV11-3	CASSPNRVTGELFF
TRBJ2-5	TRBV5-1	CASSLGGFKLQETQYF
TRBJ1-1	TRBV28	CASRGDGVTEAFF
TRBJ2-1	TRBV4-1	CASSQEGQGNEQFF
TRBJ2-5	TRBV7-9	CASSSIDRVETQYF
TRBJ2-1	TRBV7-9	CASSRRRTEGNEQFF
TRBJ2-2	TRBV6-1	CASSEGAGLEELFF
TRBJ1-4	TRBV5-1	CASSLDPGANEKLFF
TRBJ2-7	TRBV5-8	CASSLAEYEQYF
TRBJ2-7	TRBV5-4	CASSTGLPSSYEQYF
TRBJ2-1	TRBV12-2	CASRPPTISHEQFF
TRBJ1-2	TRBV19	CASSPGQGADYGYTF
TRBJ1-6	TRBV6-5	CASTRQGPNSPLHF
TRBJ2-3	TRBV3-1/TRBV3-2	CASSPTLGGGFDTQYF
TRBJ2-1	TRBV6-5	CASSYRGGPNEQFF
TRBJ2-3	TRBV6-4	CATQNQRGLGTQYF
TRBJ2-7	TRBV7-9	CASSLAGTGNGQYF
TRBJ1-5	TRBV28	CASSFGRGNQPQHF
TRBJ2-7	TRBV5-1	CASSLNIPPGEQYF
TRBJ1-5	TRBV28	CASSKRDRGLSNQPQHF
TRBJ2-7	TRBV28	CASSPSGPGLSYEQYF
TRBJ1-4	TRBV27	CASTTGQGGTNEKLFF
TRBJ1-2	TRBV6-4	CASSGAGGRYGYTF
TRBJ2-1	TRBV10-1	CASSKYRGNEQFF
TRBJ1-4	TRBV5-1	CASSFLGSGNEKLFF